The clone carrying this T cell receptor (beta chain) was counted once. Random hexamers were used to reverse transcribe about 0.5 to 1 ug of RNA. The immunoSEQ assay covered 54 Vbeta and 13 Jbeta segments for CDR3. TCRdb recomputed calls from the immunoSEQ multiplex PCR reads with MiXCR, one row per CDR3 protein. Altogether under 150,000 distinct CDR3 sequences are present, roughly 94% being singletons, with the ten largest covering around 0.13%. The sample belongs to a study of CD8 T cells in Susac syndrome. Sequencing of TCR beta covered CD8+ and CD4+ T cells obtained from blood. The CDR3 loop spans 12 amino acids. The V gene end was trimmed by 6 bases and the J gene end by 8 bases; junction bases not matched to a gene: 3. CDR1 SNHLY and CDR2 FYNNEI come from the germline V gene.

This clonotype originated in a human donor with multiple sclerosis. Sequencing used CD4+ T cells from PBMCs. V and J are TRBV2 and TRBJ1-4; 7 bases map to TRBD1. The CDR3 region has the DNA TGTGCCAGCAGGGGACAGTCCGAAAAACTGTTTTTT. Residues: CASRGQSEKLFF.